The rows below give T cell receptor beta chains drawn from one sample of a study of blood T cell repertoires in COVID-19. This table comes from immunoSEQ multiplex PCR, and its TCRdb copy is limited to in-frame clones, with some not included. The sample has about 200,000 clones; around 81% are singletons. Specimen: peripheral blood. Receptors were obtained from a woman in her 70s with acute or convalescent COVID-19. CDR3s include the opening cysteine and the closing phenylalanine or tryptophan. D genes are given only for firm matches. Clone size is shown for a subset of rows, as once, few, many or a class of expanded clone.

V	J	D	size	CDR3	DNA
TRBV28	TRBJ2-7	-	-	CASSPRGARYEQYF	TGTGCCAGCAGTCCCCGGGGGGCGCGTTACGAGCAGTACTTC
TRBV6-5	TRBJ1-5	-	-	CASSYSWGGQPQHF	TGTGCCAGCAGTTACAGTTGGGGGGGGCAGCCCCAGCATTTT
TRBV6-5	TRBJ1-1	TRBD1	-	CASSYWDRADTEAFF	TGTGCCAGCAGTTACTGGGACAGGGCTGATACTGAAGCTTTCTTT
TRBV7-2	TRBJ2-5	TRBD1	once	CASSEGQARETQYF	TGTGCCAGCAGCGAGGGACAGGCGAGGGAAACCCAGTACTTC
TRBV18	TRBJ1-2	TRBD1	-	CASSPLTDRVKGYTF	TGTGCCAGCTCACCCCTCACCGACAGGGTTAAGGGCTACACCTTC
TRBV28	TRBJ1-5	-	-	CASSRGDQPQHF	TGTGCCAGCAGTCGGGGGGATCAGCCCCAGCATTTT
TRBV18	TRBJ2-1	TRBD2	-	CASSRMGLAGSNEQFF	TGTGCCAGCTCACGAATGGGACTAGCGGGTAGCAATGAGCAGTTCTTC
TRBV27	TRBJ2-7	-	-	CASRLQGSYEQYF	TGTGCCAGCAGGCTACAGGGTTCCTACGAGCAGTACTTC
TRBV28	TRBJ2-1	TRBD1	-	CASEGARIYNEQFF	TGTGCCAGCGAGGGGGCGAGGATCTACAATGAGCAGTTCTTC
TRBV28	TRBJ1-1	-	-	CASSFTSRGTEAFF	TGTGCCAGCAGTTTTACGTCCAGGGGCACTGAAGCTTTCTTT
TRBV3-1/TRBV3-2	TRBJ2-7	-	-	CASSQGMDYHGLYEQYF	TGTGCCAGCAGCCAAGGTATGGACTACCACGGTCTCTACGAGCAGTACTTC
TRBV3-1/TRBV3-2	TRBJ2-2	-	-	CASSQAQGTDTGELFF	TGTGCCAGCAGCCAAGCGCAGGGGACGGACACCGGGGAGCTGTTTTTT
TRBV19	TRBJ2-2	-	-	CASSIQGPATGELFF	TGTGCCAGTAGTATTCAGGGGCCAGCCACCGGGGAGCTGTTTTTT
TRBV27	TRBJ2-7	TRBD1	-	CASRGKQGRYEQYF	TGTGCCAGCAGGGGGAAACAGGGGCGATACGAGCAGTACTTC
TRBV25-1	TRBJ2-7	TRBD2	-	CASSATSGRYEQYF	TGTGCCAGCAGTGCTACTAGCGGGAGGTACGAGCAGTACTTC
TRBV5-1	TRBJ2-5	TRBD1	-	CASSKQGVAQETQYF	TGCGCCAGCAGCAAACAGGGGGTGGCCCAAGAGACCCAGTACTTC
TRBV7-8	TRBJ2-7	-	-	CASSLLASSYEQYF	TGTGCCAGCAGCCTCCTAGCATCCTCCTACGAGCAATACTTC
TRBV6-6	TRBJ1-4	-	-	CASSIQEKLFF	TGTGCCAGCAGTATCCAAGAAAAACTGTTTTTT
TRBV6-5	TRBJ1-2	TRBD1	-	CASSYSGTGYYGYTF	TGTGCCAGCAGTTACTCCGGGACAGGGTACTATGGCTACACCTTC
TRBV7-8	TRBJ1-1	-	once	CASSQTDTEAFF	TGTGCCAGCAGCCAGACAGACACTGAAGCTTTCTTT
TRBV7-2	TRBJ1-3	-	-	CASSLNRGNTIYF	TGTGCCAGCAGCTTAAATCGGGGAAACACCATATATTTT
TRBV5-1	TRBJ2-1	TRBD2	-	CASSSKVAGGNNEQFF	TGCGCCAGCAGCTCCAAAGTGGCGGGAGGGAACAATGAGCAGTTCTTC
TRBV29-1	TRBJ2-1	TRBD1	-	CSVEKAGQGRVFGYNEQFF	TGCAGCGTTGAAAAGGCGGGACAGGGGAGGGTATTCGGGTACAATGAGCAGTTCTTC
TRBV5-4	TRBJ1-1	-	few	CASSLDRRNTEAFF	TGTGCCAGCAGCCTTGACAGGAGAAACACTGAAGCTTTCTTT
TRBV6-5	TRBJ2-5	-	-	CASSYMVRETQYF	TGTGCCAGCAGTTACATGGTCAGGGAGACCCAGTACTTC
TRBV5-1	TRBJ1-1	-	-	CASSLAGGNTEAFF	TGCGCCAGCAGCTTGGCAGGAGGGAACACTGAAGCTTTCTTT
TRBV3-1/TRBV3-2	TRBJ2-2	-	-	CASSQSPGANTGELFF	TGTGCCAGCAGCCAAAGTCCGGGGGCGAACACCGGGGAGCTGTTTTTT
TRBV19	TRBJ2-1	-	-	CASSRRAPSYNEQFF	TGTGCCAGTAGCCGGAGGGCCCCCTCCTACAATGAGCAGTTCTTC
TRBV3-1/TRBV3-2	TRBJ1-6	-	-	CASSPGLDDSPLHF	TGTGCCAGCAGTCCGGGACTGGACGATTCACCCCTCCACTTT
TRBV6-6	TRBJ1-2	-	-	CASTQGRYGYTF	TGTGCCAGCACCCAGGGGCGGTATGGCTACACCTTC
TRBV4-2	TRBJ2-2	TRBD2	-	CASSIAGDSTGELFF	TGTGCCAGCAGCATAGCGGGAGACTCTACCGGGGAGCTGTTTTTT
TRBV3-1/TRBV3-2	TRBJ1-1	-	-	CASSQGGDVGTEAFF	TGTGCCAGCAGCCAAGGGGGGGACGTTGGCACTGAAGCTTTCTTT
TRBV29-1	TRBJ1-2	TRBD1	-	CSVEDIIGQVNGYTF	TGCAGCGTTGAAGATATTATTGGACAGGTCAACGGCTACACCTTC
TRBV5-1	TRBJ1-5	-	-	CARAPESPGPQHF	TGCGCCAGGGCGCCCGAGTCCCCGGGGCCCCAGCATTTT
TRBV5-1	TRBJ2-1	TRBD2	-	CASSESGIGRNEQFF	TGCGCCAGCAGTGAAAGCGGGATTGGGCGCAATGAGCAGTTCTTC
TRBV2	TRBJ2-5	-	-	CASEEGGLGTQYF	TGTGCCAGCGAGGAGGGGGGGTTGGGGACCCAGTACTTC
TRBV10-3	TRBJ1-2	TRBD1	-	CAISPGQGYHGYTF	TGTGCCATCAGTCCGGGACAGGGATATCATGGCTACACCTTC
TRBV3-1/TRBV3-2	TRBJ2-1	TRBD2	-	CASSQDRGTSGRDYNEQFF	TGTGCCAGCAGCCAAGATCGGGGGACTAGCGGGAGGGACTACAATGAGCAGTTCTTC
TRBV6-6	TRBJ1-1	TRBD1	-	CASSKPGGNTEAFF	TGTGCCAGCAGCAAACCAGGGGGGAACACTGAAGCTTTCTTT
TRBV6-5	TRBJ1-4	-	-	CASSPPGAINEKLFF	TGTGCCAGCAGTCCCCCGGGTGCAATAAATGAAAAACTGTTTTTT
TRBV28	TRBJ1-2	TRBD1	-	CASRSDRAGGYTF	TGTGCCAGCAGATCAGACAGGGCGGGAGGCTACACCTTC
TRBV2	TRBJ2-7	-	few	CASRADSYEQYF	TGTGCCAGCAGGGCCGACAGCTACGAGCAGTACTTC
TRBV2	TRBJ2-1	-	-	CASSGAPRVGQFF	TGTGCCAGCAGTGGAGCCCCCCGGGTGGGGCAGTTCTTC
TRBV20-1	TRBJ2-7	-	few	CSATGPEQYF	TGCAGTGCAACAGGACCCGAGCAGTACTTC
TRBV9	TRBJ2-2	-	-	CASSVVMDRNTGELFF	TGTGCCAGCAGCGTAGTGATGGACAGGAACACCGGGGAGCTGTTTTTT
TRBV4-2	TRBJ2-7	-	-	CASSRLGSGPTYEQYF	TGTGCCAGCAGCCGGCTGGGAAGCGGACCAACCTACGAGCAGTACTTC
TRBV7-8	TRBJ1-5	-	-	CASSPGQYRNQPQHF	TGTGCCAGCAGCCCTGGACAGTACCGCAATCAGCCCCAGCATTTT
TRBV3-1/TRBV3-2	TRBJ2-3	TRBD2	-	CASSLREADTQYF	TGTGCCAGCAGCCTCCGGGAGGCAGATACGCAGTATTTT
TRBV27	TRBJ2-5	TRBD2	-	CASSSGGLAGAETQYF	TGTGCCAGCAGTTCAGGAGGACTAGCGGGAGCGGAGACCCAGTACTTC
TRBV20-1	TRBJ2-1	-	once	CSAPRQNRQFF	TGCAGTGCTCCAAGACAGAACCGCCAGTTCTTC
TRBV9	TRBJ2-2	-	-	CASSGGSSGELFF	TGTGCCAGCAGCGGAGGGTCTTCCGGGGAGCTGTTTTTT
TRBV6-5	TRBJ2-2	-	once	CASTNRVTGELFF	TGTGCCAGCACAAACAGGGTCACCGGGGAGCTGTTTTTT
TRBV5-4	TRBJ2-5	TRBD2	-	CASRVGLAGQETQYF	TGTGCCAGCAGGGTGGGACTAGCGGGACAAGAGACCCAGTACTTC
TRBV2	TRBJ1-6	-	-	CASSSALDNSPLHF	TGTGCCAGCAGCAGCGCCTTAGATAATTCACCCCTCCACTTT
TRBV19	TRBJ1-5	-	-	CASSITGGNQPQHF	TGTGCCAGTAGTATTACGGGGGGCAATCAGCCCCAGCATTTT